This record looks at one TCR beta chain sequence and its context. Antigen: not known. The CDR3 has 14 residues. The germline V gene encodes CDR1 KGHSH and CDR2 LQKENI. With 2 bases clipped from V and 11 bases from J, the junction kept 10 bases outside the gene matches. The sample originates from a study of T cell responses to AZD1222 COVID-19 vaccine. Study outcomes and limitations: Repertoires were obtained only post-peak T cell response.

The protocol was immunoSEQ multiplex PCR, while the TCRdb copy is restricted to in-frame clones and leaves out a portion. The sample has over 150,000 clones, more than 75% seen once. Sequenced material: peripheral blood, taken on day 0 of AZD1222 vaccination. The clonotype was recovered from an adult in good health. V is TRBV18 and J is TRBJ1-2, with 8 bases identical to TRBD1. Here the CDR3 reads CASSPGGTGAKYTF. The CDR3 DNA reads TGTGCCAGCTCACCAGGGGGGACAGGAGCGAAGTACACCTTC.